These 8 T cell receptor beta chains originate from one sample sequenced in a study of T-cell reconstitution after alpha-beta-depleted transplantation in children. During its preparation, the TCRbeta library received unique molecular identifiers. TCRdb fed the PCR reads into MiXCR, producing one record per CDR3 protein. This table holds 75,000 to 90,000 distinct CDR3 sequences, 12% to 15% found once. The sample in question was PBMCs, mostly from graft donor cells, obtained 180 days after TCRalphabeta/CD19-depleted stem cell transplant. The source is a male patient between 2 and 10 years old who had a stem cell transplant for acute lymphoblastic leukemia, so the T cells may come from the graft donor.

This clonotype was detected ten times or more. The V gene is TRBV6-1, the J gene TRBJ2-2, with TRBD2 matching 12 bases. CDR3 length: 18 amino acids. V shed 8 bases, J shed 3 bases, and the junction held 13 bases outside the gene matches. Per germline, CDR1 MNHNS and CDR2 SASEGT. The CDR3 nucleotides are TGTGCCAGCTCCCTCGGACTAGCGGGAATGGTAGACACCGGGGAGCTGTTTTTT. The encoded protein is CASSLGLAGMVDTGELFF.

This clonotype was detected a few times. This chain links TRBV3-1 with TRBJ2-5; D might be TRBD2 (6 bases). Trimming stripped 3 bases from V and 7 bases from J, with 12 bases between. The CDR3 is made up of 13 amino acids. Germline values: CDR1 LGHDT, CDR2 YNNKEL (reference sequence). The CDR3 nucleotides read TGTGCCAGCAGCCAGCCGGGAGCCGGGACCCAGTACTTC. Its protein is CASSQPGAGTQYF.

The J gene is TRBJ1-3, the V gene TRBV5-1, with D maybe TRBD1 (5 bases). Looked up from germline, CDR1 is SGHRS and CDR2 is YFSETQ. Trimming removed 5 bases at V and 0 bases at J, with 9 bases between. The CDR3 runs 14 residues. This chain's CDR3 is CASSFDSSGNTIYF. The CDR3 DNA is TGCGCCAGCAGTTTTGACAGCTCTGGAAACACCATATATTTT.

This clonotype has at least ten counts. The chain recombines TRBV20-1 with TRBJ1-4; no firm D call. CDR1 and CDR2 from the germline V gene are DFQATT and SNEGSKA (reference sequence). The germline V and J ends were trimmed by 6 bases and 5 bases, with 13 bases remaining between them. The CDR3 extends over 13 amino acids. CDR3 amino acids: CSALRDLNEKLFF. The CDR3 bases are TGCAGTGCGCTACGGGATCTAAATGAAAAACTGTTTTTT.

There are a few counts of this clonotype. V and J are TRBV29-1 and TRBJ2-5, with 7 bases aligning to TRBD2. The germline gives CDR1 SQVTM, CDR2 ANQGSEA. After removal of 2 bases from V and 3 bases from J, the junction contained 15 bases not matched to a gene. The CDR3 runs 17 residues. CDR3 residues: CSVEKGGGVRRKETQYF. DNA for the CDR3: TGCAGCGTTGAAAAGGGCGGGGGTGTCAGGAGGAAAGAGACCCAGTACTTC.

This chain's CDR3 is CASSEPSTGSQVLNTEAFF. CDR3 in DNA: TGTGCCAGCAGTGAACCTTCGACAGGGTCACAAGTCCTGAACACTGAAGCTTTCTTT. The chain has TRBV2 and TRBJ1-1; 7 nucleotides line up with TRBD1. Trimming removed 2 bases from V and 0 bases from J; junction bases left unmatched: 15. Germline V gene data show CDR1 as SNHLY and CDR2 as FYNNEI. The CDR3 covers 19 residues.

This clonotype was seen only a few times. V is TRBV24-1 and J is TRBJ2-7; the D is unclear. The V end lost 5 bases, the J end lost 2 bases, and 9 bases lay between the germline ends. CDR1 and CDR2 (germline): KGHDR, SFDVKD. The CDR3 contains 13 residues. Here the CDR3 reads CATSASATYEQYF. The CDR3 DNA reads as TGTGCCACCAGTGCTTCAGCCACCTACGAGCAGTACTTC.

There are a few counts of this clonotype. The CDR3 bases are TGTGCCAGCAGCCACGGAGGGAGGACTGAAGCTTTCTTT. Translation: CASSHGGRTEAFF. The chain uses TRBV16 and TRBJ1-1, with D unclear. CDR1 is KGHSY, CDR2 FQNENV, per germline. V shed 3 bases and J shed 5 bases, with 10 bases lying between them. This CDR3 spans 13 amino acids. Full variable domain (rest looked up from reference TRBV16 and TRBJ1-1): GEEVAQTPKHLVRGEGQKAKLYCAPIKGHSYVFWYQQVLKNEFKFLISFQNENVFDETGMPKERFSAKCLPNSPCSLEIQATKLEDSAVYFCASSHGGRTEAFFGQGTRLTVV.